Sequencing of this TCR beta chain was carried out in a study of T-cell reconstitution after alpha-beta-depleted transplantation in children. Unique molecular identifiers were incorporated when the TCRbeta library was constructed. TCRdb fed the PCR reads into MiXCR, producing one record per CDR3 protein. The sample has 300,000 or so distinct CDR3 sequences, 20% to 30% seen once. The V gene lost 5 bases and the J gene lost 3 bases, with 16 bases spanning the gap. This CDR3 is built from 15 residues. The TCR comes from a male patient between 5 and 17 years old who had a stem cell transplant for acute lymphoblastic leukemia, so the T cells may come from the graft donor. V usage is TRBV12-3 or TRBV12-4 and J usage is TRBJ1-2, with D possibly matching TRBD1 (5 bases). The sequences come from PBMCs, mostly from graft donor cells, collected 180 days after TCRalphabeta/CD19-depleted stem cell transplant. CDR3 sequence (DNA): TGTGCCAGCAGTCCCCCAGCAGGGAGGGACTATGGCTACACCTTC. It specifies CASSPPAGRDYGYTF.